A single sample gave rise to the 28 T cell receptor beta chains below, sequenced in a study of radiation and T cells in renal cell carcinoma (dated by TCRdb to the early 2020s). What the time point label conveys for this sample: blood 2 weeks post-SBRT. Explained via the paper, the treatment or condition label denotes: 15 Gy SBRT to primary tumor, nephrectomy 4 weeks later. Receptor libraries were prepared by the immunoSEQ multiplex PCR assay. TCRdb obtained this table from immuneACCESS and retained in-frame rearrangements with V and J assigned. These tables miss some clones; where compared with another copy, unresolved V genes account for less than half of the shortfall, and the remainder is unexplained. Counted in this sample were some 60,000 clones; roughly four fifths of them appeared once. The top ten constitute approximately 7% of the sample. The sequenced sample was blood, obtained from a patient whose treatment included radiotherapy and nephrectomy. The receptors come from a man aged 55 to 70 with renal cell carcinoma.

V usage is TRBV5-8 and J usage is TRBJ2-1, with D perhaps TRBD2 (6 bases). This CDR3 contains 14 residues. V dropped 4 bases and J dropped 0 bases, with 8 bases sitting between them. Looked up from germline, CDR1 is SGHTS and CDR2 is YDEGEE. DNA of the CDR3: TGTGCCAGCAGCCGCGGGATCTCCTACAATGAGCAGTTCTTC. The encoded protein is CASSRGISYNEQFF.

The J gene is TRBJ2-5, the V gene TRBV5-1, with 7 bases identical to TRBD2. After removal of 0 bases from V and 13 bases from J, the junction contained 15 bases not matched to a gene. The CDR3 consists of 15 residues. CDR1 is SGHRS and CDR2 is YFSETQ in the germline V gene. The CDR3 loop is CASSLERGSGPPRYF. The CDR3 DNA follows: TGCGCCAGCAGCTTGGAGCGGGGCTCCGGCCCCCCCCGGTACTTC.

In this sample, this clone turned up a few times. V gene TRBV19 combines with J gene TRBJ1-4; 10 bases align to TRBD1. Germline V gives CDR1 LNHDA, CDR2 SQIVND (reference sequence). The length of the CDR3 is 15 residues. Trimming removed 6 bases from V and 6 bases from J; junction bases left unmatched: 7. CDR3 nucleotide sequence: TGTGCCAGTAGGGATCCCGGGACAGGGGATGAAAAACTGTTTTTT. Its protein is CASRDPGTGDEKLFF.

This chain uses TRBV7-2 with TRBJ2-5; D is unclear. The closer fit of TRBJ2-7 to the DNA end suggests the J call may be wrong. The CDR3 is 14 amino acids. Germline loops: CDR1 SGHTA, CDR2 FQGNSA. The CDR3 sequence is CASSFSSNSYEQYF. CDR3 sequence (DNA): TGTGCCAGCAGTTTCAGCAGCAACTCCTACGAGCAGTACTTC.

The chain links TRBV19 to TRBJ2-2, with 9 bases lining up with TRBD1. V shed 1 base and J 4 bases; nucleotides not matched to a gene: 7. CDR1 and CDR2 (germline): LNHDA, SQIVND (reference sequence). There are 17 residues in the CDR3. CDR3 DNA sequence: TGTGCCAGTAGTATAGCTGCGGGACAGGGTTTCACCGGGGAGCTGTTTTTT. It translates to CASSIAAGQGFTGELFF.

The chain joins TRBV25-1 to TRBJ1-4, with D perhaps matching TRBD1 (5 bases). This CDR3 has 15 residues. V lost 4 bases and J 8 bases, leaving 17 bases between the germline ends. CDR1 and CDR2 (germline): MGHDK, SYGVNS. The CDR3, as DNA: TGTGCCAGCAGTGCGTCGGGACTCTTTGGGGAAAAACTGTTTTTT. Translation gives CASSASGLFGEKLFF.

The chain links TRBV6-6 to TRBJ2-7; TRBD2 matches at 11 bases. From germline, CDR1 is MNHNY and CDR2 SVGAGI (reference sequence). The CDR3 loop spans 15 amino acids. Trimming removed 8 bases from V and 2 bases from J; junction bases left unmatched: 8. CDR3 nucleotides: TGTGCCAGCTTTATAACTAGCGGGGGAACCTACGAGCAGTACTTC. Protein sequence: CASFITSGGTYEQYF.

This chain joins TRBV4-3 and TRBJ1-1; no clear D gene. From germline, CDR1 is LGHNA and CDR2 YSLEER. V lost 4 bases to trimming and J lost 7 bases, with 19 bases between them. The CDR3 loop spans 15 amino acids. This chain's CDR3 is CASSLGVGEGGEAFF. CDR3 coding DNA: TGCGCCAGCAGCCTTGGGGTCGGGGAAGGAGGTGAAGCTTTCTTT.

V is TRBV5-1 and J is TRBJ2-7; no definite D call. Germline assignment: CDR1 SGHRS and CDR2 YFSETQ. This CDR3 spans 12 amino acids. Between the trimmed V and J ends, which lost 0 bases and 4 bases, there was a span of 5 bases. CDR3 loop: CASSLEGYEQYV. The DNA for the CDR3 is TGCGCCAGCAGCTTGGAAGGGTACGAGCAGTACGTC.

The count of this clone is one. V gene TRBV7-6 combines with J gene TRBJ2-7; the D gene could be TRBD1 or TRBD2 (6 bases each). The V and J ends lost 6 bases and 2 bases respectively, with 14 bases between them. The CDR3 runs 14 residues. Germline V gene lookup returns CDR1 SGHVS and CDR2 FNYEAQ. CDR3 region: CASSLRGAAYEQYF. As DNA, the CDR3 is TGTGCCAGCAGTTTGAGGGGGGCGGCCTACGAGCAGTACTTC. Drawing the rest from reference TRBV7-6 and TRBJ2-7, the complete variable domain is GAGVSQSPRYKVTKRGQDVALRCDPISGHVSLYWYRQALGQGPEFLTYFNYEAQQDKSGLPNDRFSAERPEGSISTLTIQRTEQRDSAMYRCASSLRGAAYEQYFGPGTRLTVT.

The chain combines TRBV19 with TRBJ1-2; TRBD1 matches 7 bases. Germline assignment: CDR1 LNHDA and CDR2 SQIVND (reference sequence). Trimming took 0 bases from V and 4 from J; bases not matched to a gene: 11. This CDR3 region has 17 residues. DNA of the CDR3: TGTGCCAGTAGTATAGATCCAGGGACAGCGGCTCTCTATGGCTACACCTTC. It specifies CASSIDPGTAALYGYTF.

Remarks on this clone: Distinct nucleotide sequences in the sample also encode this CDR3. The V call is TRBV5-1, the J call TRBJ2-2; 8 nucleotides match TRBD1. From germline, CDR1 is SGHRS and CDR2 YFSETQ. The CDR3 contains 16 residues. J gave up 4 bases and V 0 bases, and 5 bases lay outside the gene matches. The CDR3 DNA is TGCGCCAGCAGCTTGGCAGGGGGCGTCGGCACCGGGGAGCTGTTTTTT. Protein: CASSLAGGVGTGELFF.

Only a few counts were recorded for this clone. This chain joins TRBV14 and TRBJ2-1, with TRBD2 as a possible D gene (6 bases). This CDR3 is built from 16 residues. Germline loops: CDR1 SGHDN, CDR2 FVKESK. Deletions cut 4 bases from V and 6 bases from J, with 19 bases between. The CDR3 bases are TGTGCCAGCAGCCCCCCCTTACTAGCCCGAGGCAATGAGCAGTTCTTC. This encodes CASSPPLLARGNEQFF.

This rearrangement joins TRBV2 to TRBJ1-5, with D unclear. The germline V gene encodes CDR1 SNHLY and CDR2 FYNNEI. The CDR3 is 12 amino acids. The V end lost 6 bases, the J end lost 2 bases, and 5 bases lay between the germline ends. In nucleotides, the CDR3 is TGTGCCAGCAGCCTGGGCAATCAGCCCCAGCATTTT. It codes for CASSLGNQPQHF.

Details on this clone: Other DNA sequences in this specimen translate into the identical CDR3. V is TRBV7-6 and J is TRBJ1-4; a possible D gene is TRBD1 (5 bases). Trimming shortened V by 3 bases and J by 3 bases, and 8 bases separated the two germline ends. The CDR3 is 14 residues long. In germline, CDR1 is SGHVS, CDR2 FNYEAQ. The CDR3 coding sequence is TGTGCCAGCAGCTTGAGGGGTCCTAATGAAAAACTGTTTTTT. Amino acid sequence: CASSLRGPNEKLFF.

The CDR3 sequence: CASSQTALSNQPQHF. The CDR3 nucleotides read TGCGCCAGCAGCCAAACCGCCCTTAGCAATCAGCCCCAGCATTTT. The rearrangement uses TRBV4-3 and TRBJ1-5; D gene unclear. This CDR3 contains 15 residues. V gave up 2 bases and J gave up 0 bases, with 8 bases separating them. CDR1 LGHNA and CDR2 YSLEER come from the germline V gene.

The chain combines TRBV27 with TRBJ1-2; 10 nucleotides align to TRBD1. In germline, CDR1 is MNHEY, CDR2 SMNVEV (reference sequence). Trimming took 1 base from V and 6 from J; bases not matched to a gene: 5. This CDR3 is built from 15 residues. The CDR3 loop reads CASSLLGQGIDGYTF. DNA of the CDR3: TGTGCCAGCAGTTTATTGGGACAGGGGATAGATGGCTACACCTTC.

CDR3 coding DNA: TGTGCCAGCAGTTTCCAGTACGAGCAGTACTTC. Protein: CASSFQYEQYF. This chain uses TRBV6-6 with TRBJ2-7, with no clear D. Trimming pared 4 bases from V and 4 bases from J, leaving 5 bases between. CDR3 length: 11 residues. Germline V lookup: CDR1 MNHNY, CDR2 SVGAGI (reference sequence).

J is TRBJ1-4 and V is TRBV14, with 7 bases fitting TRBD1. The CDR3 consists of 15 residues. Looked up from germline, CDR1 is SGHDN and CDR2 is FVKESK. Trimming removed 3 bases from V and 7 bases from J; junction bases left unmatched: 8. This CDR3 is CASSQLRTGGEKLFF. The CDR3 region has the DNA TGTGCCAGCAGCCAGCTCCGGACAGGCGGTGAAAAACTGTTTTTT.

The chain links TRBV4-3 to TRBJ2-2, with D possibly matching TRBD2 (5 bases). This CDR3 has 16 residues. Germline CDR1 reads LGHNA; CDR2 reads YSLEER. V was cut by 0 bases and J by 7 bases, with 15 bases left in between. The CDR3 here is CASSQEVGEPHGELFF. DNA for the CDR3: TGCGCCAGCAGCCAAGAGGTCGGGGAACCCCACGGGGAGCTGTTTTTT.

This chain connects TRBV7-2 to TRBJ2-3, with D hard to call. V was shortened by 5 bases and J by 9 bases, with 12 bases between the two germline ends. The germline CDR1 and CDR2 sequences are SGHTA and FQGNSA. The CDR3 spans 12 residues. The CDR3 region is CASSPLAKTQYF. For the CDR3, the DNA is TGTGCCAGCAGCCCTCTGGCAAAGACGCAGTATTTT.

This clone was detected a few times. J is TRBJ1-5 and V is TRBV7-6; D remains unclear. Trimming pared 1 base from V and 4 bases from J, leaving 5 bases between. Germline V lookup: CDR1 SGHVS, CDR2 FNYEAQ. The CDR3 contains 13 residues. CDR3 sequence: CASSLEQNQPQHF. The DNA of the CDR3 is TGTGCCAGCAGCTTAGAACAGAATCAGCCCCAGCATTTT.

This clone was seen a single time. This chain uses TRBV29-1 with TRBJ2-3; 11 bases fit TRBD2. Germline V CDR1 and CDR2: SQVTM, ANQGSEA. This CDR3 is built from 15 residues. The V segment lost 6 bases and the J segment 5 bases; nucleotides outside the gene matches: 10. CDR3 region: CSVFSGGVRGDTQYF. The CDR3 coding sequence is TGCAGCGTGTTTAGCGGGGGGGTTCGGGGAGATACGCAGTATTTT.

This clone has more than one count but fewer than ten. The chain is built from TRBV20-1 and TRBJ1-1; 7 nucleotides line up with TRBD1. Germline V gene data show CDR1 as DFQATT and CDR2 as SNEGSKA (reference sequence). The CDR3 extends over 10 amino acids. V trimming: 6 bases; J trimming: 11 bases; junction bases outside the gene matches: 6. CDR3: CSATGTAAFF. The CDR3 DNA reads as TGCAGTGCCACCGGGACAGCCGCTTTCTTT.

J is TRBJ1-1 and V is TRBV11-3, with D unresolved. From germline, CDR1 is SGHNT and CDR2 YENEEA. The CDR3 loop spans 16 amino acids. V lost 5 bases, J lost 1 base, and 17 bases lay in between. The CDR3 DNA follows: TGTGCCAGCAGCCCCCCTTTATGGACGACGAACACTGAAGCTTTCTTT. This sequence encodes CASSPPLWTTNTEAFF.

The CDR3 is CAWMRGISGNTIYF. CDR3 nucleotide sequence: TGTGCCTGGATGAGGGGAATCTCTGGAAACACCATATATTTT. The chain joins TRBV30 to TRBJ1-3; TRBD1 is a possible D gene (5 bases). The germline V and J ends were trimmed by 4 bases and 0 bases, with 10 bases remaining between them. CDR3 length: 14 residues. CDR1 and CDR2 from the germline V gene are GTSNPN and SVGIG (reference sequence). Variable domain in full (rest from reference TRBV30 and TRBJ1-3): SQTIHQWPATLVQPVGSPLSLECTVEGTSNPNLYWYRQAAGRGLQLLFYSVGIGQISSEVPQNLSASRPQDRQFILSSKKLLLSDSGFYLCAWMRGISGNTIYFGEGSWLTVV.

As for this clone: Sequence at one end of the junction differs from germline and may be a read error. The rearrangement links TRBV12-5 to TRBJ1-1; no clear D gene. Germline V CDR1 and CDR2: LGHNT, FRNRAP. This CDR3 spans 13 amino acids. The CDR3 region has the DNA TGTGCTAGTGGTACCGGCGTAAACATTGAAGCTTTCTTT. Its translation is CASGTGVNIEAFF.

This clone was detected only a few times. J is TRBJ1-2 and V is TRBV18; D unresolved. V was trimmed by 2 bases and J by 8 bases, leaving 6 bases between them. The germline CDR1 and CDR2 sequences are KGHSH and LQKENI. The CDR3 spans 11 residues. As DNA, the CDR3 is TGTGCCAGCTCACCAGGAGGCGGCTACACCTTC. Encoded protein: CASSPGGGYTF. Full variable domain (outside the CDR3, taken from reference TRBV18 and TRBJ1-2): NAGVMQNPRHLVRRRGQEARLRCSPMKGHSHVYWYRQLPEEGLKFMVYLQKENIIDESGMPKERFSAEFPKEGPSILRIQQVVRGDSAAYFCASSPGGGYTFGSGTRLTVV.